Following are 16 T cell receptor beta chains from one sample sequenced in a study of regulatory T cells in long-lasting Graves disease. The authors built TCR beta libraries using iRepertoire HTBI primers and Arm-PCR of CDR3 regions. Using its own MiXCR run on the multiplex PCR reads, TCRdb lists one record per CDR3 protein. This sample has 500,000 or so distinct CDR3 sequences, with roughly a sixth found just once. Time point specified: newly diagnosed GD, antithyroid drugs for less than 3 months. Generation of the TCR library employed RNA extracted from PBMCs. These records were also assigned to another study, of T cells in Graves' hyperthyroidism and ophthalmopathy.

This sample comprised peripheral blood mononuclear cells (PBMCs), obtained at new diagnosis, from a patient treated with antithyroid drugs. These receptors were obtained from a woman aged 40-60 years with Graves disease.

The chain combines TRBV12-5 with TRBJ2-3; D gene uncertain. V was pared by 2 bases and J by 4 bases, with 4 bases between. Germline CDR1 is LGHNT and CDR2 is FRNRAP. The CDR3 runs 12 residues. CDR3 in DNA: TGTGCTAGTGGTTTGCGGGCAGATACGCAGTATTTT. It encodes CASGLRADTQYF.

This clonotype was observed a handful of times. The chain employs TRBV5-4 and TRBJ2-2; D is uncertain. V dropped 3 bases and J dropped 4 bases, with 13 bases sitting between them. The V gene's germline CDR1 is SGHNT and CDR2 YYREEE (reference sequence). The length of the CDR3 is 15 residues. The CDR3 DNA reads as TGTGCCAGCAGCTCGGCCCTGGATGGCACCGGGGAGCTGTTTTTT. Its translation is CASSSALDGTGELFF.

The rearrangement joins TRBV5-1 to TRBJ1-2; perhaps TRBD1 as D (5 bases). Deletions cut 3 bases from V and 6 bases from J, with 15 bases between. Germline loops: CDR1 SGHRS, CDR2 YFSETQ. This CDR3 is built from 14 residues. In nucleotides, the CDR3 is TGCGCCAGCAGCTGGGGAGACAGTCTAGATGGCTACACCTTC. Translation: CASSWGDSLDGYTF.

The sample holds a few counts of this clonotype. The genes are TRBV5-1 and TRBJ1-2, with D possibly being TRBD1 (6 bases). V was cut by 2 bases and J by 5 bases, with 16 bases left in between. This CDR3 has 15 amino acids. Germline assignment: CDR1 SGHRS and CDR2 YFSETQ. The CDR3 loop reads CASSFGGLGAYGYTF. As DNA, the CDR3 is TGCGCCAGCAGCTTTGGGGGCCTGGGGGCTTATGGCTACACCTTC.

This clonotype has ten or more counts. V usage is TRBV12-3 or TRBV12-4 and J usage is TRBJ1-1; 8 nucleotides match TRBD1. The CDR3 is 16 amino acids. After removal of 2 bases from V and 0 bases from J, the junction contained 5 bases not matched to a gene. The CDR3 sequence: CASSLRQGYMNTEAFF. CDR3 DNA: TGTGCCAGCAGTTTAAGACAGGGGTACATGAACACTGAAGCTTTCTTT.

The rearrangement joins TRBV5-4 to TRBJ2-1; no clear D. The CDR3 loop spans 14 amino acids. The germline V gene encodes CDR1 SGHNT and CDR2 YYREEE (reference sequence). Trimming left V 9 bases short and J 9 bases short, with 22 bases between. CDR3 bases: TGTGCCATCTCCACGGAGCCCTCTAAGGTTGAGCAGTTCTTC. Translated, it gives CAISTEPSKVEQFF.

In its sample, this clonotype was seen many times. The rearrangement uses TRBV6-1 and TRBJ2-5; TRBD1 matches 7 bases. The CDR3 totals 13 residues. Germline assignment: CDR1 MNHNS and CDR2 SASEGT. V lost 4 bases to trimming and J lost 6 bases; unmatched junction nucleotides: 5. CDR3 bases: TGTGCCAGCAGTGCCCAGGGGGAGAAGACCCAGTACTTC. It yields the protein CASSAQGEKTQYF.

A few counts support this clonotype. The rearrangement links TRBV6-1 to TRBJ1-5, with D perhaps TRBD1 (5 bases). The CDR3 runs to 17 residues. Trimming pared 7 bases from V and 0 bases from J, leaving 19 bases between. The germline gives CDR1 MNHNS, CDR2 SASEGT. CDR3 nucleotide sequence: TGTGCCAGCATTCCCGTGGGCAGGGAGCATAGCAATCAGCCCCAGCATTTT. This gives the protein CASIPVGREHSNQPQHF.

This chain uses TRBV3-1 with TRBJ1-6; tentative D call: TRBD1 (6 bases). The V end lost 4 bases, the J end lost 7 bases, and 14 bases lay between the germline ends. The germline V gene has CDR1 LGHDT and CDR2 YNNKEL (reference sequence). This CDR3 contains 15 residues. For the CDR3, the DNA is TGTGCCAGCAGCCCAGTTGCGGACAGAAATTCACCCCTCCACTTT. Protein: CASSPVADRNSPLHF.

This clonotype was found many times. J is TRBJ1-5 and V is TRBV6-5, with no clear D. This CDR3 is built from 14 residues. V shed 3 bases and J shed 7 bases, with 13 bases lying between them. From germline, CDR1 is MNHEY and CDR2 SVGAGI. The DNA of the CDR3 is TGTGCCAGCAGTTATATGGAACTTGCCCAGCCCCAGCATTTT. This encodes CASSYMELAQPQHF.

This clonotype was counted once. A much larger clone lies one base from this, so it may be a read error. The rearrangement joins TRBV3-1 to TRBJ2-7, with unresolved D. CDR3 length: 13 amino acids. CDR1 is LGHDT, CDR2 YNNKEL, per germline (reference sequence). The CDR3 DNA reads as TGTGCCAGCAGCCAAGTTCCAGACTTGGAGCAGCACTTC. Amino acid sequence: CASSQVPDLEQHF.

This clonotype was found a few times. V usage is TRBV6-1 and J usage is TRBJ1-1, with TRBD1 matching over 8 bases. J was trimmed by 4 bases and V by 6 bases; bases with no gene match: 7. Germline V lookup: CDR1 MNHNS, CDR2 SASEGT. This CDR3 region has 14 residues. The CDR3 bases are TGTGCCAGCAGAGCGGACAGGGTCGGCACTGAAGCTTTCTTT. Amino acid sequence: CASRADRVGTEAFF.

This clonotype was picked up many times. The chain is built from TRBV16 and TRBJ1-2; 7 positions agree with TRBD1. This CDR3 has 13 amino acids. Germline CDR1 is KGHSY and CDR2 is FQNENV. The J segment lost 5 bases and the V segment lost 3 bases, leaving 3 bases of the junction unmatched. Here the CDR3 reads CASSHRDSYGYTF. The DNA of the CDR3 is TGTGCCAGCAGCCACAGGGACAGTTATGGCTACACCTTC.

This clonotype has a count of ten or more. The V call is TRBV5-1, the J call TRBJ2-1; no reliable D call. Germline CDR1 SGHRS, CDR2 YFSETQ. V was pared by 0 bases and J by 5 bases, with 3 bases between. The CDR3 is made up of 12 amino acids. CDR3 sequence: CASSLADNEQFF. CDR3 in DNA: TGCGCCAGCAGCTTGGCCGACAATGAGCAGTTCTTC.

With regard to this clonotype: Possible read error: a much larger clone is one base away. The CDR3 ends on some other residue instead of the conserved phenylalanine or tryptophan, so this is likely a read error. The chain employs TRBV24-1 and TRBJ2-1; the match to TRBD2 covers 10 bases. V trimming: 3 bases; J trimming: 6 bases; junction bases outside the gene matches: 10. This CDR3 contains 17 residues. The germline gives CDR1 KGHDR, CDR2 SFDVKD. In nucleotides, the CDR3 is TGTGCCACCAGTGATGTAGCGGGGGGTTCCCTCTCCAATGAGCAGTTCTCC. It specifies CATSDVAGGSLSNEQFS.

The chain links TRBV3-1 to TRBJ1-2; the D is unclear. CDR3 size: 12 residues. Per the germline V gene, CDR1 is LGHDT and CDR2 is YNNKEL (reference sequence). The V gene lost 2 bases and the J gene lost 5 bases, with 6 bases spanning the gap. Here the CDR3 reads CASSQNQYGYTF. CDR3 bases: TGTGCCAGCAGCCAAAATCAGTATGGCTACACCTTC.